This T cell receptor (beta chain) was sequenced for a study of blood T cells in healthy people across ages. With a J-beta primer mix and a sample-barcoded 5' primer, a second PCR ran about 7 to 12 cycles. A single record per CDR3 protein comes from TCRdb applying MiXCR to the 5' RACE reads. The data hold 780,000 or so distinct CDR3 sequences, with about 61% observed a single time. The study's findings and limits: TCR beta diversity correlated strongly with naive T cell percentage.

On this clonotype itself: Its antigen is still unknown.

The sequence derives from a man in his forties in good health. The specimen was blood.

The CDR3 nucleotides are TGTGCCAGCTCCAGAAATGGCGCTAGCTCCTACAATGAGCAGTTCTTC. Translation gives CASSRNGASSYNEQFF. This chain uses TRBV27 with TRBJ2-1; D gene uncertain. The CDR3 spans 16 residues. V lost 8 bases, J lost 0 bases, and 17 bases lay in between. From germline, CDR1 is MNHEY and CDR2 SMNVEV (reference sequence).